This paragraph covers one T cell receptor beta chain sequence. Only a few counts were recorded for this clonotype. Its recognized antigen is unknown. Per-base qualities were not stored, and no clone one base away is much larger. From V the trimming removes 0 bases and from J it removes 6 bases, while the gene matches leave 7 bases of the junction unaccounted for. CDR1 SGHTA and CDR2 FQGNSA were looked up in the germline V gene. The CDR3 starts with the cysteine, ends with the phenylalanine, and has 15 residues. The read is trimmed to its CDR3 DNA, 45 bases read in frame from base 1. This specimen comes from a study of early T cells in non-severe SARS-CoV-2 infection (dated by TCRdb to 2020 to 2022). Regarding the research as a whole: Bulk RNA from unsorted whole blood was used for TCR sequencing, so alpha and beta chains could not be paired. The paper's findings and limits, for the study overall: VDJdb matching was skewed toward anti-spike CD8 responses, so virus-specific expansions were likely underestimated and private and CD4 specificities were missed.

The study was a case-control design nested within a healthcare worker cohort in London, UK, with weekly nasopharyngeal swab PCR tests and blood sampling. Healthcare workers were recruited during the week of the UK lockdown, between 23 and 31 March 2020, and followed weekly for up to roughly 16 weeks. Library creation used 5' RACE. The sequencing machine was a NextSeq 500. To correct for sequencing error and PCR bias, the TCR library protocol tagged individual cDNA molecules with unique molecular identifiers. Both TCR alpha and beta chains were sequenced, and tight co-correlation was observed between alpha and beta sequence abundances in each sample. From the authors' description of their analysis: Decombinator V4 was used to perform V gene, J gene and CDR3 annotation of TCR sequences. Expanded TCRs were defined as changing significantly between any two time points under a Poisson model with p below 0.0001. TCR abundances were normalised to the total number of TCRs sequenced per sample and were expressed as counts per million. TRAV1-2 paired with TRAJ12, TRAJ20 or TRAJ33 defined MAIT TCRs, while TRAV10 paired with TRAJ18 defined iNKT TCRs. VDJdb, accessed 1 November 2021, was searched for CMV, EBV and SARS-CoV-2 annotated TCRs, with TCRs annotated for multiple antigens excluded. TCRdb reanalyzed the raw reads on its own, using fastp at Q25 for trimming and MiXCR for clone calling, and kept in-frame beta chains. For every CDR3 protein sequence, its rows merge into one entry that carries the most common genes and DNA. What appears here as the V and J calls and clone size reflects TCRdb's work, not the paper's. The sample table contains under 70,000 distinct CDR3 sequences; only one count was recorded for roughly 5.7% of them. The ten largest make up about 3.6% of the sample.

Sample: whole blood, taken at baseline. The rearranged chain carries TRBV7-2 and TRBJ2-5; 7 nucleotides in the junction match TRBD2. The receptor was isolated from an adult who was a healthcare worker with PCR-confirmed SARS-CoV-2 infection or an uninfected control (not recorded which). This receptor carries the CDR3 CASSLAAGLGKTQYF. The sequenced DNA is TGTGCCAGCAGCTTAGCAGCGGGGCTGGGAAAGACCCAGTACTTC.